This is a list of T cell receptor beta chains from one sample in a study of technical replicates of blood from a few donors. TCRdb's copy holds only in-frame clones and misses some; the assay was immunoSEQ multiplex PCR. There are about 100,000 clones in the sample; over 90% occur only once, and roughly 0.21% lies in the top ten. What was sequenced was T cells isolated from PBMCs. The receptors were gathered from a human donor in good health. Each CDR3 is given with its conserved first and last residue. The D gene is left open where the match is weak. The size of a clone is reported for some rows only, either as once, few or many, or as a class for expanded clones.

v_call,d_call,clone_size,j_call,cdr3_aa,cdr3_nt
TRBV28,TRBD1,-,TRBJ2-5,CASINRGQGGETQYF,TGTGCCAGCATCAACCGGGGACAGGGCGGGGAGACCCAGTACTTC
TRBV30,-,-,TRBJ1-5,CAWTKGALGPNQPQHF,TGTGCCTGGACTAAAGGGGCCTTGGGTCCTAATCAGCCCCAGCATTTT
TRBV7-8,TRBD1,-,TRBJ1-1,CASSLYGQGGTEAFF,TGTGCCAGCAGCCTGTACGGACAGGGGGGCACTGAAGCTTTCTTT
TRBV30,-,-,TRBJ2-7,CAWSEDQYEQYF,TGTGCCTGGAGTGAAGATCAGTACGAGCAGTACTTC
TRBV7-9,-,-,TRBJ2-2,CASGNTNTPGELFF,TGTGCCAGCGGAAATACTAATACACCCGGGGAGCTGTTTTTT
TRBV10-3,-,-,TRBJ1-5,CAISDNVGGTSNQPQHF,TGTGCCATCAGTGATAACGTCGGGGGTACGAGCAATCAGCCCCAGCATTTT
TRBV7-9,-,once,TRBJ1-2,CASSTETGYGYTF,TGTGCCAGCAGCACGGAGACAGGCTATGGCTACACCTTC
TRBV18,-,-,TRBJ2-2,CASSEDTGELFF,TGTGCCAGCTCAGAGGACACCGGGGAGCTGTTTTTT
TRBV9,TRBD1,-,TRBJ1-1,CASSVQGAAPEKAFF,TGTGCCAGCAGCGTGCAGGGGGCAGCCCCTGAAAAAGCTTTCTTT
TRBV7-8,TRBD2,-,TRBJ2-3,CASSFGTGTSRRGTQYF,TGTGCCAGCAGCTTTGGTACTGGGACTAGCAGGAGGGGTACGCAGTATTTT
TRBV7-9,TRBD2,-,TRBJ2-1,CASSLGLAGGNEQFF,TGTGCCAGCAGCTTAGGTCTAGCGGGGGGCAATGAGCAGTTCTTC
TRBV18,TRBD2,-,TRBJ2-1,CASSPGLAGDEQFF,TGTGCCAGCTCACCCGGACTAGCGGGCGATGAGCAGTTCTTC
TRBV29-1,TRBD2,-,TRBJ2-1,CSAAPGTRSYNEQFF,TGCAGCGCCGCCCCCGGGACTAGGTCCTACAATGAGCAGTTCTTC
TRBV18,-,-,TRBJ2-7,CASSPRQAGGEQYF,TGTGCCAGCTCACCCCGACAGGCAGGTGGCGAGCAGTACTTC
TRBV14,TRBD1,-,TRBJ2-1,CASSHLDRPTYNEQFF,TGTGCCAGCAGCCATCTGGACAGGCCAACCTACAATGAGCAGTTCTTC
TRBV11-2,-,-,TRBJ2-5,CASSPWGQGQETQYF,TGTGCCAGCAGCCCCTGGGGGCAGGGCCAAGAGACCCAGTACTTC
TRBV7-9,-,-,TRBJ2-2,CASSRSAGTGELFF,TGTGCCAGCAGCCGGAGTGCGGGGACCGGGGAGCTGTTTTTT
TRBV7-9,TRBD1,-,TRBJ1-1,CASNKGQGAGEAFF,TGTGCCAGCAACAAGGGACAGGGGGCGGGCGAAGCTTTCTTT
TRBV15,-,-,TRBJ1-1,CATSSMGLNTEAFF,TGTGCCACCAGCAGTATGGGGCTGAACACTGAAGCTTTCTTT
TRBV5-1,-,-,TRBJ2-5,CASSPKTTTGAQYF,TGCGCCAGCAGCCCCAAGACTACTACGGGGGCCCAGTACTTC
TRBV29-1,-,-,TRBJ2-1,CSVDASGSRSYNEQFF,TGCAGCGTTGACGCTTCGGGGTCTCGCTCCTACAATGAGCAGTTCTTC
TRBV6-1,TRBD1,-,TRBJ2-3,CASSDSDRRYTQYF,TGTGCCAGCAGTGACTCGGACAGGCGCTATACGCAGTATTTT
TRBV19,-,-,TRBJ1-5,CASSFGPGQPQHF,TGTGCCAGTAGTTTTGGCCCGGGTCAGCCCCAGCATTTT
TRBV19,-,-,TRBJ1-1,CASKFYEAAFF,TGTGCCAGCAAGTTCTACGAGGCTGCTTTCTTT
TRBV5-1,-,once,TRBJ1-3,CASSLGQAAGNTIYF,TGCGCCAGCAGCTTGGGACAGGCGGCTGGAAACACCATATATTTT
TRBV28,TRBD2,-,TRBJ2-1,CASSPNSGLASSNEQFF,TGTGCCAGCAGCCCCAATTCGGGACTAGCCTCCTCCAATGAGCAGTTCTTC
TRBV2,-,-,TRBJ1-2,CASSEVGGRNYGYTF,TGTGCCAGCAGTGAAGTTGGGGGCAGAAACTATGGCTACACCTTC
TRBV6-1,-,-,TRBJ1-1,CASSETTVNTEAFF,TGTGCCAGCAGTGAAACCACAGTGAACACTGAAGCTTTCTTT
TRBV27,TRBD2,-,TRBJ2-5,CASKASGSQETQYF,TGTGCCAGCAAGGCTAGCGGGAGCCAAGAGACCCAGTACTTC
TRBV28,TRBD1,-,TRBJ1-2,CASITGTGYPNYGYTF,TGTGCCAGCATCACCGGGACAGGGTATCCTAACTATGGCTACACCTTC
TRBV19,TRBD1,-,TRBJ2-1,CASTTTGNNEQFF,TGTGCCAGTACGACGACAGGGAACAATGAGCAGTTCTTC
TRBV11-2,TRBD2,-,TRBJ2-3,CASSLGAGLAGGPRDTQYF,TGTGCCAGCAGCTTGGGGGCTGGACTAGCGGGGGGGCCGCGAGATACGCAGTATTTT
TRBV29-1,TRBD2,-,TRBJ2-1,CSVGASGYNEQFF,TGCAGCGTTGGGGCTAGCGGGTACAATGAGCAGTTCTTC
TRBV19,TRBD2,-,TRBJ2-3,CASTGRATDTQYF,TGTGCCAGCACCGGGAGGGCAACAGATACGCAGTATTTT
TRBV6-6,TRBD1,once,TRBJ2-1,CASIKDRGLTNEQFF,TGTGCCAGCATCAAGGACAGGGGGCTCACTAATGAGCAGTTCTTC
TRBV30,-,-,TRBJ2-2,CAWSVNMRGLTGELFF,TGTGCCTGGAGTGTGAATATGCGGGGATTAACCGGGGAGCTGTTTTTT
TRBV2,-,-,TRBJ2-7,CASSAGGFYEQYF,TGTGCCAGCAGCGCCGGGGGTTTCTACGAGCAGTACTTC
TRBV27,-,once,TRBJ2-7,CASSPYQTVSSYEQYF,TGTGCCAGCAGCCCTTATCAGACAGTCAGCTCCTACGAGCAGTACTTC
TRBV2,-,-,TRBJ1-5,CASSEQHPLTALGQPQHF,TGTGCCAGCAGTGAACAACATCCACTGACAGCTTTGGGTCAGCCCCAGCATTTT
TRBV5-6,TRBD2,-,TRBJ2-1,CASSLRTSGRVNEQFF,TGTGCCAGCAGCCTGAGGACTAGCGGGAGAGTCAATGAGCAGTTCTTC
TRBV6-5,TRBD2,-,TRBJ2-7,CASSYGGEGSYEQYF,TGTGCCAGCAGTTACGGGGGGGAAGGCTCCTACGAGCAGTACTTC
TRBV7-9,TRBD1,-,TRBJ2-5,CASSPTRTGPQETQYF,TGTGCCAGCAGCCCAACCAGGACAGGGCCCCAAGAGACCCAGTACTTC
TRBV30,-,few,TRBJ1-1,CAWKRVGWNTEAFF,TGTGCCTGGAAGCGGGTGGGGTGGAACACTGAAGCTTTCTTT
TRBV6-6,-,-,TRBJ1-6,CASSYSVGQYSPLHF,TGTGCCAGCAGTTACTCGGTCGGACAGTATTCACCCCTCCACTTT
TRBV9,TRBD2,-,TRBJ2-2,CASSTTGGAGELFF,TGTGCCAGCAGCACAACGGGAGGGGCCGGGGAGCTGTTTTTT
TRBV19,TRBD2,-,TRBJ2-2,CASSIEQGLGTGELFF,TGTGCCAGTAGTATAGAGCAGGGACTAGGGACCGGGGAGCTGTTTTTT
TRBV19,TRBD1,-,TRBJ2-1,CASRPGQGPYNEQFF,TGTGCCAGTAGACCAGGACAGGGGCCCTACAATGAGCAGTTCTTC
TRBV7-3,TRBD1,-,TRBJ1-1,CASKRTGWTEAFF,TGTGCCAGCAAAAGGACAGGATGGACTGAAGCTTTCTTT
TRBV11-3,TRBD2,-,TRBJ2-3,CASSLGLASTSTDTQYF,TGTGCCAGCAGCTTGGGACTAGCGAGTACTAGCACAGATACGCAGTATTTT
TRBV27,-,-,TRBJ1-5,CASSSGHPRGRPQHF,TGTGCCAGCAGTTCGGGACATCCGCGAGGGAGGCCCCAGCATTTT
TRBV4-1,TRBD2,once,TRBJ2-3,CASSQGVVAGGKGDTQYF,TGCGCCAGCAGCCAAGGAGTTGTTGCGGGGGGGAAGGGAGATACGCAGTATTTT
TRBV2,TRBD1,-,TRBJ2-2,CASSNRQGARGELFF,TGTGCCAGCAGTAACAGACAGGGGGCACGCGGGGAGCTGTTTTTT
TRBV7-8,-,-,TRBJ2-2,CASSPTALSGPNTGELFF,TGTGCCAGCAGCCCTACCGCCCTTAGCGGCCCGAACACCGGGGAGCTGTTTTTT
TRBV27,TRBD1,-,TRBJ2-1,CASRTGVWDEQFF,TGTGCCAGCAGGACAGGGGTTTGGGATGAGCAGTTCTTC
TRBV5-6,TRBD1,once,TRBJ1-2,CASSLIRDRGLYGYTF,TGTGCCAGCAGCCTCATCCGGGACAGGGGGCTCTATGGCTACACCTTC
TRBV9,TRBD1,-,TRBJ2-3,CASSASTGSTDTQYF,TGTGCCAGCAGCGCCTCGACAGGGTCCACAGATACGCAGTATTTT
TRBV10-1,TRBD2,-,TRBJ2-2,CASSGLAGGWNTGELFF,TGCGCCAGCAGTGGACTAGCGGGAGGTTGGAACACCGGGGAGCTGTTTTTT